Given below is one TCR beta chain in context. Its specificity is unknown. These data are taken from a study of cytomegalovirus exposure and HLA in healthy donors. For the study at large: Drawn from HLA-typed donors, around 85 million unique TCRs were held in an early data release. Broader study findings: In a later analysis, a missense DCLRE1C variant was linked to TCR beta V- and J-gene trimming.

This cohort consisted of healthy bone marrow donors. The PCR had 60 Vbeta and 13 Jbeta primers. Measured with immunoSEQ multiplex PCR; TCRdb has only the in-frame clones, and not every one. The top ten clones hold approximately 3.8% of a sample with about 94,000 clones, 75% to 85% of them seen once. This CDR3 spans 17 amino acids. The germline V gene has CDR1 LGHNA and CDR2 YSLEER. V was shortened by 0 bases and J by 0 bases, with 11 bases between the two germline ends. The origin of this receptor is a woman aged 40 to 49 in good health and CMV-seronegative. This rearrangement joins TRBV4-3 to TRBJ2-2; D is undetermined. The specimen sequenced was PBMCs. The CDR3 loop reads CASSQEADPSNTGELFF. Here the CDR3 DNA reads TGCGCCAGCAGCCAAGAGGCGGATCCATCGAACACCGGGGAGCTGTTTTTT.